The 17 T cell receptor beta chains below were found in one sample sequenced in a study of T cell responses to AZD1222 COVID-19 vaccine. Method: immunoSEQ multiplex PCR; TCRdb's copy keeps in-frame clones and lacks some. The sample includes 110,000 to 150,000 clones, more than 80% of them seen just once. The specimen was peripheral blood, collected on day 0 of AZD1222 vaccination. These receptors all come from an adult in good health.

The J gene is TRBJ1-5, the V gene TRBV6-2 or TRBV6-3; D ambiguous. This CDR3 is 13 amino acids long. V was shortened by 2 bases and J by 0 bases, with 2 bases between the two germline ends. Germline assignment: CDR1 MNHEY and CDR2 SVGEGT. The CDR3 sequence: CASSYGSNQPQHF. CDR3 nucleotide sequence: TGTGCCAGCAGTTACGGTAGCAATCAGCCCCAGCATTTT.

The chain is built from TRBV10-3 and TRBJ1-1, with D maybe TRBD1 (6 bases). CDR1 ENHRY and CDR2 SYGVKD come from the germline V gene. The CDR3 is 16 amino acids. Trimming took off 2 bases at V and 0 bases at J, with 13 bases between the two ends. The CDR3 sequence: CAISERLPGVNTEAFF. CDR3 coding DNA: TGTGCCATCAGTGAGCGCCTGCCAGGGGTGAACACTGAAGCTTTCTTT.

The chain couples TRBV4-1 to TRBJ2-7; no reliable D call. The CDR3 contains 17 residues. V was shortened by 5 bases and J by 6 bases, with 26 bases between the two germline ends. The germline gives CDR1 MGHRA, CDR2 YSYEKL. CDR3 nucleotide sequence: TGCGCCAGCAGCGCAACCGGTCTTGGACCCCTCTTACGCGAGCAGTACTTC. It encodes CASSATGLGPLLREQYF.

The rearrangement uses TRBV6-5 and TRBJ1-1, with D unresolved. The length of the CDR3 is 13 residues. Germline V lookup: CDR1 MNHEY, CDR2 SVGAGI. V lost 0 bases to trimming and J lost 6 bases, with 8 bases between them. DNA for the CDR3: TGTGCCAGCAGTTACTCCGAAGGCGCTGAAGCTTTCTTT. This codes for CASSYSEGAEAFF.

The CDR3 loop is CASSQDKLNTQYF. In DNA form, the CDR3 reads TGTGCCAGCAGCCAAGATAAACTGAATACGCAGTATTTT. V and J are TRBV4-2 and TRBJ2-3; D unresolved. Between the trimmed V and J ends, which lost 0 bases and 7 bases, there was a span of 8 bases. The CDR3 runs 13 residues. From germline, CDR1 is LGHNA and CDR2 YNFKEQ.

The chain couples TRBV9 to TRBJ2-1, with D uncertain. V was clipped by 3 bases and J by 2 bases, with 15 bases between them. The CDR3 loop spans 16 amino acids. Germline loops: CDR1 SGDLS, CDR2 YYNGEE. Written as DNA, the CDR3 is TGTGCCAGCAGCGGCCCTGGTCGGCAGGCCTACAATGAGCAGTTCTTC. It is translated as CASSGPGRQAYNEQFF.

J is TRBJ2-5 and V is TRBV27; D gene uncertain. The ends were cut back, 2 bases at V and 0 bases at J, with 4 bases in the middle. Germline CDR1 reads MNHEY; CDR2 reads SMNVEV (reference sequence). This CDR3 region has 13 residues. The CDR3 bases are TGTGCCAGCAGTTTAGTGTACCAAGAGACCCAGTACTTC. As protein: CASSLVYQETQYF.

The chain links TRBV2 to TRBJ2-2; D gene ambiguous. The CDR3 has 14 amino acids. Germline V lookup: CDR1 SNHLY, CDR2 FYNNEI. The V end was cut by 4 bases, the J end by 0 bases, with 6 bases between. The CDR3 loop reads CASSGGTNTGELFF. The CDR3, as DNA: TGTGCCAGCAGTGGTGGGACGAACACCGGGGAGCTGTTTTTT.

The rearrangement joins TRBV28 to TRBJ2-1, with D perhaps matching TRBD1 (5 bases). Trimming left V 3 bases short and J 0 bases short, with 6 bases between. The length of the CDR3 is 14 residues. Germline V gene lookup returns CDR1 MDHEN and CDR2 SYDVKM. CDR3 in amino acids: CASSLGLSYNEQFF. The DNA for the CDR3 is TGTGCCAGCAGTTTGGGGCTCTCCTACAATGAGCAGTTCTTC.

This rearrangement joins TRBV5-1 to TRBJ1-3; D is possibly TRBD1 (5 bases). The germline V and J ends were trimmed by 0 bases and 4 bases, with 11 bases remaining between them. Germline values: CDR1 SGHRS, CDR2 YFSETQ. The CDR3 consists of 15 residues. This CDR3 is CASSLDGTEGNTIYF. The CDR3 DNA reads as TGCGCCAGCAGCTTGGATGGGACGGAAGGAAACACCATATATTTT.

The rearrangement joins TRBV3-1 (or the pseudogene TRBV3-2) to TRBJ2-7, with D possibly being TRBD1 (6 bases). The CDR3 covers 14 residues. The V gene lost 6 bases and the J gene lost 5 bases, with 17 bases spanning the gap. The germline V gene encodes CDR1 LGHDT and CDR2 YNNKEL (reference sequence). This chain's CDR3 is CASSPIRGSDEQYF. In DNA form, the CDR3 reads TGTGCCAGCAGTCCTATCAGGGGCAGCGACGAGCAGTACTTC.

This clone turned up a few times. V gene TRBV15 combines with J gene TRBJ2-7; 7 bases agree with TRBD1. The CDR3 is 15 amino acids. V lost 6 bases to trimming and J lost 2 bases; unmatched junction nucleotides: 10. Germline lookup yields CDR1 LNHNV and CDR2 YYDKDF (reference sequence). DNA for the CDR3: TGTGCCACCAGTAGACAGGGCGTGGGGGCCTACGAGCAGTACTTC. Protein: CATSRQGVGAYEQYF.

This clone was recorded once. This chain connects TRBV7-9 to TRBJ1-2, with a possible D match to TRBD1 (5 bases). Trimming removed 4 bases from V and 7 bases from J, with 22 bases in between. This CDR3 has 16 residues. Looked up from germline, CDR1 is SEHNR and CDR2 is FQNEAQ (reference sequence). CDR3 residues: CASSSIRDPIRGGYTF. In DNA, the CDR3 is TGTGCCAGCAGCTCCATCCGGGACCCCATTCGAGGTGGCTACACCTTC.

J is TRBJ1-1 and V is TRBV18; D is unclear. Germline CDR1 is KGHSH and CDR2 is LQKENI. V was pared by 5 bases and J by 0 bases, with 13 bases between. The CDR3 extends over 15 amino acids. The CDR3 loop is CASSKSIQMNTEAFF. CDR3 coding DNA: TGTGCCAGCTCAAAAAGTATCCAGATGAACACTGAAGCTTTCTTT. The whole variable domain, filled in from reference TRBV18 and TRBJ1-1, reads NAGVMQNPRHLVRRRGQEARLRCSPMKGHSHVYWYRQLPEEGLKFMVYLQKENIIDESGMPKERFSAEFPKEGPSILRIQQVVRGDSAAYFCASSKSIQMNTEAFFGQGTRLTVV.

The rearrangement joins TRBV19 to TRBJ2-3; 8 bases are a match to TRBD2. The CDR3 has 15 amino acids. Germline CDR1 is LNHDA and CDR2 is SQIVND (reference sequence). Trimming cost V 3 bases and J 5 bases; bases outside gene matches: 7. CDR3 bases: TGTGCCAGTAGTATCAGGAGCGGGAGTAAAGATACGCAGTATTTT. The encoded protein is CASSIRSGSKDTQYF.

The rearrangement joins TRBV7-2 to TRBJ1-3, with a possible D match to TRBD1 (5 bases). CDR3 length equals 15 residues. Trimming cost V 5 bases and J 2 bases, with 13 bases left between them. Germline V gene data show CDR1 as SGHTA and CDR2 as FQGNSA. CDR3 bases: TGTGCCAGCAGCACACGGGCGGGGGCTGGAAACACCATATATTTT. This codes for CASSTRAGAGNTIYF.

The rearrangement joins TRBV6-2 or TRBV6-3 to TRBJ2-2; perhaps TRBD2 as D (6 bases). Germline CDR1 reads MNHEY; CDR2 reads SVGEGT. Trimming left V 2 bases short and J 1 base short, with 8 bases between. The length of the CDR3 is 15 residues. The CDR3 coding sequence is TGTGCCAGCAGTTACATGGGGGGGAACACCGGGGAGCTGTTTTTT. Residues: CASSYMGGNTGELFF.